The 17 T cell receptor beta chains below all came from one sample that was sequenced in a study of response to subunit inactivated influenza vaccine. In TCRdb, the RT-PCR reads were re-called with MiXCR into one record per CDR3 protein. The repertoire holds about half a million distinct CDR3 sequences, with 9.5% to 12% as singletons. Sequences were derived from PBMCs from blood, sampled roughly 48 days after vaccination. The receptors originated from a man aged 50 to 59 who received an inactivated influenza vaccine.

CDR3 sequence: CASSLLSGGPANEQFF. Here the CDR3 DNA reads TGCGCCAGCAGCTTGCTTAGCGGGGGCCCCGCGAATGAGCAGTTCTTC. This chain links TRBV5-1 with TRBJ2-1, with 9 bases aligning to TRBD2. Germline V gives CDR1 SGHRS, CDR2 YFSETQ. This CDR3 is built from 16 residues. With 1 base clipped from V and 7 bases from J, the junction kept 9 bases outside the gene matches.

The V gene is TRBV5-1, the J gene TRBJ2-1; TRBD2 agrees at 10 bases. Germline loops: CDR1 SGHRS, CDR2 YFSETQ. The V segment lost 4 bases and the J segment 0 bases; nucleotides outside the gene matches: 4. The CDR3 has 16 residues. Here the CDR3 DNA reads TGCGCCAGCAGCAGGTCTAGCGGGAGCTCCTACAATGAGCAGTTCTTC. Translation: CASSRSSGSSYNEQFF.

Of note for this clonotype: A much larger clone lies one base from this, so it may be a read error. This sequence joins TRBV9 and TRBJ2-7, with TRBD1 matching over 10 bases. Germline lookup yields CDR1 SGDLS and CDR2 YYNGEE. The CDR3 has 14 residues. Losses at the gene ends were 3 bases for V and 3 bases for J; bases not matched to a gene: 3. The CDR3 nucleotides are TGTGCCAGCAGCGCCGGACAGGGGGACTACGAGCAGTACTTC. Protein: CASSAGQGDYEQYF.

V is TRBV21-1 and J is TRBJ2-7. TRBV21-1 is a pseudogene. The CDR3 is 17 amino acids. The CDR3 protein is CASSKRAIAGGCYEQYF. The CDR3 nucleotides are TGTGCCAGCAGCAAGCGGGCTATCGCGGGGGGCTGCTACGAGCAGTACTTC.

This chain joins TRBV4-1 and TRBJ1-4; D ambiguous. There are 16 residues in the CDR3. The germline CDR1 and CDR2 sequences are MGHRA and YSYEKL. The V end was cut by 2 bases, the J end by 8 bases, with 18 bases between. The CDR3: CASSQLPWTGSEKLFF. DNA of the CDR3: TGCGCCAGCAGCCAACTTCCATGGACGGGGTCCGAAAAACTGTTTTTT.

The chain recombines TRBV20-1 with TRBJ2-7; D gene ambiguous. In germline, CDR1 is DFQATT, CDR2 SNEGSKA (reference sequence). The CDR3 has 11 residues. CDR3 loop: CRLGPSYEQYF. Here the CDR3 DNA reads TGCAGGCTCGGACCCTCCTACGAGCAGTACTTC.

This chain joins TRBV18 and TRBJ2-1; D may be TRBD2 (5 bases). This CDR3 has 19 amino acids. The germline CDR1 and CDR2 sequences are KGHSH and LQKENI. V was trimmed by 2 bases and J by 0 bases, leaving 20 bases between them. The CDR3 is CASSPFSAVGYSSYNEQFF. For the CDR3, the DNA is TGTGCCAGCTCACCATTCTCAGCGGTCGGATATAGCTCCTACAATGAGCAGTTCTTC.

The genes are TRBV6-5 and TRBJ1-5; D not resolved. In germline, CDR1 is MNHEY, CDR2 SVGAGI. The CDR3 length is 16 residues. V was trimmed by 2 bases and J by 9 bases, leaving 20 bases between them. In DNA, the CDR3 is TGTGCCAGCAGTTACGTTGCTCCCGGGCAGGCGGGGCCCCAGCATTTT. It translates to CASSYVAPGQAGPQHF.

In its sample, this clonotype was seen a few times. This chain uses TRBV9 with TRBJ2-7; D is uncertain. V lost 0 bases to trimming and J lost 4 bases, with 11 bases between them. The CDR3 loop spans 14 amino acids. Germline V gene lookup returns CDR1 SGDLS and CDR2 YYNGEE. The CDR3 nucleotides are TGTGCCAGCAGCGTAGGTGCCCTCAAATACGAGCAGTACTTC. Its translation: CASSVGALKYEQYF.

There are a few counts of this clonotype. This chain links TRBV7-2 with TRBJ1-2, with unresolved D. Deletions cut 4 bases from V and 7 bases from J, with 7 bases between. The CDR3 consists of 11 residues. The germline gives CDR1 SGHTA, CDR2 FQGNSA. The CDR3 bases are TGTGCCAGCAGCTATGCATCTGGCTACACCTTC. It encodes CASSYASGYTF.

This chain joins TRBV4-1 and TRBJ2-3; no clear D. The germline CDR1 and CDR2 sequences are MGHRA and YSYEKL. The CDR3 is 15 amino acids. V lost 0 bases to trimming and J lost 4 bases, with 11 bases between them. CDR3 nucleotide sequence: TGCGCCAGCAGCCAAGAAAGCAAGATCCCAGATACGCAGTATTTT. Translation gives CASSQESKIPDTQYF.

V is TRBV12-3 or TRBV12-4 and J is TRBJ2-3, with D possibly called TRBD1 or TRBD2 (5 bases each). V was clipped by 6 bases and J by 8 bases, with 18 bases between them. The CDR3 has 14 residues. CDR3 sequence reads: CASSPVIPGTTQYF. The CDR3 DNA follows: TGTGCCAGCAGCCCTGTAATCCCCGGGACTACGCAGTATTTT.

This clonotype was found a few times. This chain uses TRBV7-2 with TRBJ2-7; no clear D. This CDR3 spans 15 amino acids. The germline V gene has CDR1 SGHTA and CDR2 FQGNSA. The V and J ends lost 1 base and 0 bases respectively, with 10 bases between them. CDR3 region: CASSLVPDTSYEQYF. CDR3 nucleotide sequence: TGTGCCAGCAGCTTAGTACCCGACACCTCCTACGAGCAGTACTTC.

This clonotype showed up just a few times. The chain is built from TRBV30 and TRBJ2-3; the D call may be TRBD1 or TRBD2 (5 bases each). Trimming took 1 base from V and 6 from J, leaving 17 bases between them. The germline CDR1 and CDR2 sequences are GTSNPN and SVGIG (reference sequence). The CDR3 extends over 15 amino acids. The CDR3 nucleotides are TGTGCCTGGAGTGAAGGACTGACAGCGGATGATACGCAGTATTTT. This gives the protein CAWSEGLTADDTQYF.

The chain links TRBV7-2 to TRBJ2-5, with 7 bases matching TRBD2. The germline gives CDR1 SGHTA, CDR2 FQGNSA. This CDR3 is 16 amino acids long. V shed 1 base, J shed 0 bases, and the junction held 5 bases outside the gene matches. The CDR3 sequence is CASSLDRGEYQETQYF. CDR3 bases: TGTGCCAGCAGCTTAGATCGGGGGGAGTACCAAGAGACCCAGTACTTC.

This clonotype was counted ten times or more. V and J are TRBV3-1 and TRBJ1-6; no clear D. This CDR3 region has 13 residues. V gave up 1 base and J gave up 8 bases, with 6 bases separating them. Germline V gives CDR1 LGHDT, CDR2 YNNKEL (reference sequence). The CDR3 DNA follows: TGTGCCAGCAGCCAAGGGACCTATTCACCCCTCCACTTT. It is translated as CASSQGTYSPLHF.

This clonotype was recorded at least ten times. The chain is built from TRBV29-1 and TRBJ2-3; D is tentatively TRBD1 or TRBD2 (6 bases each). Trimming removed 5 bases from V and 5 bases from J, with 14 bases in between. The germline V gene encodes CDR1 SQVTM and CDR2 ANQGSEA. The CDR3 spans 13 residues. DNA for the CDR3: TGCAGCGTTAGGGGGGCTGGGGGAGATACGCAGTATTTT. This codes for CSVRGAGGDTQYF.